This TCR beta chain was recorded in a study of OX40 agonist ivuxolimab in advanced cancers. For the study at large: Intravenous ivuxolimab was administered to patients every 2 weeks at 0.01 to 10 mg/kg. The dose-escalation group included hepatocellular carcinoma, melanoma, renal cell carcinoma and head and neck cancer.

This CDR3 region has 13 residues. Germline V lookup: CDR1 SEHNR, CDR2 FQNEAQ (reference sequence). Trimming cost V 5 bases and J 2 bases, with 10 bases left between them. This clone was seen a few times. Antigen: not known. Study-wide findings and caveats: Relatively little clonal expansion, among the lowest observed, appeared in partial responders at 0.1-3.0 mg/kg. Clonal expansion from baseline to week 6 occurred in both CD4+ and CD8+ T cells.

TCRdb keeps only in-frame clones here, not all; method: immunoSEQ multiplex PCR. This table holds more than 80,000 clones, about 90% found once. The sample here was CD4+ or CD8+ T cells sorted from blood, taken in a trial of the OX40 agonist ivuxolimab. The J gene is TRBJ2-7, the V gene TRBV7-9; D may be TRBD1 (6 bases). This receptor was obtained from an adult with an advanced solid tumor such as melanoma, head and neck, liver or kidney cancer. CDR3 sequence (DNA): TGTGCCAGCAGCGACAGGCTCACCTACGAGCAGTACTTC. Protein: CASSDRLTYEQYF.